These 8 T cell receptor beta chains were all obtained from the same sample, sequenced in a study of blood T cell repertoires in COVID-19. The table came from immunoSEQ multiplex PCR; TCRdb's copy has only in-frame clones and leaves some out. The repertoire consists of fewer than 600,000 clones, with nearly 90% occurring once and the leading ten covering approximately 0.9%. Sequencing was done on a sample of peripheral blood. The receptor set was obtained from a man aged 18 to 29 with COVID-19, enrolled during active disease.

The sample holds one count of this clone. The CDR3 nucleotides are TGTGCCAGCAGCCCCGACAGGGTCCACCTTCTTGAGGAAAAACTGTTTTTT. This translates into CASSPDRVHLLEEKLFF. V is TRBV5-5 and J is TRBJ1-4; 7 nucleotides align to TRBD1. The CDR3 loop spans 17 amino acids. The trim removed 4 bases at V and 8 bases at J, leaving 17 bases unmatched. The germline gives CDR1 SGHKS, CDR2 YYEKEE (reference sequence).

This chain links TRBV19 with TRBJ2-7; 8 positions match TRBD1. The CDR3 length is 15 residues. V shed 6 bases, J shed 6 bases, and the junction held 13 bases outside the gene matches. CDR1 and CDR2 (germline): LNHDA, SQIVND (reference sequence). The CDR3 spells CASSQTGTGEREQYF. Written as DNA, the CDR3 is TGTGCCAGTAGCCAAACCGGGACAGGTGAACGCGAGCAGTACTTC. The full variable domain, its missing parts supplied by reference TRBV19 and TRBJ2-7, is DGGITQSPKYLFRKEGQNVTLSCEQNLNHDAMYWYRQDPGQGLRLIYYSQIVNDFQKGDIAEGYSVSREKKESFPLTVTSAQKNPTAFYLCASSQTGTGEREQYFGPGTRLTVT.

The V gene is TRBV30, the J gene TRBJ1-5; D uncertain. The length of the CDR3 is 13 residues. V shed 5 bases and J shed 7 bases, with 15 bases lying between them. Germline CDR1 and CDR2: GTSNPN and SVGIG (reference sequence). In DNA, the CDR3 is TGTGCCTGGTCATTTGCGGGTGGGCAGCCCCAGCATTTT. It codes for CAWSFAGGQPQHF.

The gene calls are TRBV2 and TRBJ1-5; possibly TRBD1 for D (5 bases). This CDR3 is built from 14 residues. Germline-derived CDR1 and CDR2 are SNHLY and FYNNEI. The V end was cut by 5 bases, the J end by 7 bases, with 15 bases between. CDR3 sequence (DNA): TGTGCCAGCAGTTGGGGAACGGGGGAGCAGCCCCAGCATTTT. Residues: CASSWGTGEQPQHF. The variable domain in full, with the rest retrieved from reference TRBV2 and TRBJ1-5, is EPEVTQTPSHQVTQMGQEVILRCVPISNHLYFYWYRQILGQKVEFLVSFYNNEISEKSEIFDDQFSVERPDGSNFTLKIRSTKLEDSAMYFCASSWGTGEQPQHFGDGTRLSIL.

V gene TRBV7-6 combines with J gene TRBJ2-7; D not resolved. Trimming stripped 5 bases from V and 2 bases from J, with 10 bases between. In germline, CDR1 is SGHVS, CDR2 FNYEAQ. CDR3 length: 13 amino acids. The CDR3 nucleotides read TGTGCCAGCAGCCACTTGGAGACCTACGAGCAGTACTTC. It is translated as CASSHLETYEQYF. Supplemented by reference TRBV7-6 and TRBJ2-7, the full variable domain reads GAGVSQSPRYKVTKRGQDVALRCDPISGHVSLYWYRQALGQGPEFLTYFNYEAQQDKSGLPNDRFSAERPEGSISTLTIQRTEQRDSAMYRCASSHLETYEQYFGPGTRLTVT.

The chain joins TRBV15 to TRBJ1-1, with D perhaps matching TRBD1 (6 bases). Trimming shortened V by 5 bases and J by 3 bases, and 16 bases separated the two germline ends. Germline assignment: CDR1 LNHNV and CDR2 YYDKDF (reference sequence). CDR3 length: 15 residues. CDR3 protein: CATSGGHLLDTEAFF. The CDR3 region has the DNA TGTGCCACCAGCGGGGGACACCTTTTGGACACTGAAGCTTTCTTT.

The chain couples TRBV5-5 to TRBJ1-4; no clear D gene. The CDR3 is 18 residues long. Germline-derived CDR1 and CDR2 are SGHKS and YYEKEE (reference sequence). The V and J ends lost 4 bases and 3 bases respectively, with 22 bases between them. CDR3 residues: CASSPNRWFWEANEKLFF. In DNA, the CDR3 is TGTGCCAGCAGCCCCAATAGGTGGTTCTGGGAGGCTAATGAAAAACTGTTTTTT.

The gene calls are TRBV24-1 and TRBJ2-1, with TRBD2 matching over 7 bases. CDR1 and CDR2 from the germline V gene are KGHDR and SFDVKD. The CDR3 spans 15 residues. After removal of 2 bases from V and 6 bases from J, the junction contained 6 bases not matched to a gene. The CDR3 spells CATSDYGASGNEQFF. The CDR3, as DNA: TGTGCCACCAGTGATTACGGGGCTAGCGGCAATGAGCAGTTCTTC.